This TCR beta chain was obtained from a study of Ad26.COV2.S vaccination and SARS-CoV-2 variants. Turning to the study itself: Donor participated within the Ad26.COV2.S arm of the COV1001 trial. Doses of Ad26.COV2.S were injected into muscle once or twice, 56 days apart. Study conclusions and caveats: Researchers reported similar non-spike TCR breadth in vaccine and placebo recipients. Vaccine recipients surpassed placebo recipients in spike-specific TCR breadth.

The CDR3 sequence is 15 residues long. The germline CDR1 and CDR2 sequences are SGHKS and YYEKEE (reference sequence). V lost 2 bases and J lost 3, with 9 bases in between. The treatment here: around 19 received Ad26.COV2.S at low or high dose, single or two shots; about five received placebo; per-sample allocation not given. Repertoires come from day 63 after the first vaccine or placebo injection. As concerns this clone: Its antigen is not identified.

The repertoire was sequenced with immunoSEQ multiplex PCR; TCRdb's copy has only in-frame clones and lacks some. This table has 500,000 or so clones, approximately 92% appearing once. The TCR originated in a person aged 18-60 years who received the Ad26.COV2.S COVID-19 vaccine or a placebo. This specimen was peripheral blood, taken in a trial of Ad26.COV2.S vaccine versus placebo. The V gene is TRBV5-5, the J gene TRBJ1-6; D not certain. CDR3 amino acids: CASSFSPDYNSPLHF. As DNA, the CDR3 is TGTGCCAGCAGCTTCAGTCCGGACTATAATTCACCCCTCCACTTT. The variable domain in full, with the rest retrieved from reference TRBV5-5 and TRBJ1-6, is DAGVTQSPTHLIKTRGQQVTLRCSPISGHKSVSWYQQVLGQGPQFIFQYYEKEERGRGNFPDRFSARQFPNYSSELNVNALLLGDSALYLCASSFSPDYNSPLHFGNGTRLTVT.